These 9 T cell receptor beta chains were sequenced from one sample in a study of cytomegalovirus exposure and HLA in healthy donors. PCR used 60 Vbeta primers and 13 Jbeta primers. Method: immunoSEQ multiplex PCR; TCRdb's copy keeps in-frame clones and lacks some. The table lists about 100,000 clones, around 74% of them singletons. The sequencing input was PBMCs. Source of these receptors: a man aged 40-49 years in good health and CMV-seropositive.

The V gene is TRBV15, the J gene TRBJ1-5; D is perhaps TRBD1 (6 bases). Trimming shortened V by 5 bases and J by 7 bases, and 18 bases separated the two germline ends. The V gene's germline CDR1 is LNHNV and CDR2 YYDKDF (reference sequence). The CDR3 is made up of 15 amino acids. CDR3 region: CATSGGQPGNQPQHF. CDR3 nucleotides: TGTGCCACCAGCGGAGGACAGCCGGGTAACCAGCCCCAGCATTTT.

The chain recombines TRBV7-9 with TRBJ2-7; tentative D call: TRBD2 (5 bases). The V gene's germline CDR1 is SEHNR and CDR2 FQNEAQ (reference sequence). This CDR3 is built from 11 residues. V gave up 6 bases and J gave up 5 bases, with 8 bases separating them. CDR3 residues: CASRRGNEQYF. The CDR3 DNA reads TGTGCCAGCAGAAGAGGGAACGAGCAGTACTTC.

This rearrangement joins TRBV4-1 to TRBJ2-7, with D possibly TRBD2 on 6 matching bases. The V gene's germline CDR1 is MGHRA and CDR2 YSYEKL. V was cut by 3 bases and J by 0 bases, with 12 bases left in between. CDR3 length equals 15 residues. The CDR3 sequence is CASSQGLVSSYEQYF. CDR3 coding DNA: TGCGCCAGCAGCCAGGGACTGGTGAGCTCCTACGAGCAGTACTTC.

This clone was observed a few times. The V call is TRBV5-6, the J call TRBJ2-7, with D maybe TRBD1 (6 bases). Trimming took 1 base from V and 6 from J, leaving 11 bases between them. CDR3 length equals 13 residues. Germline V lookup: CDR1 SGHDT, CDR2 YYEEEE. The CDR3 sequence: CASSLNRVREQYF. DNA for the CDR3: TGTGCCAGCAGCTTGAACAGGGTACGCGAGCAGTACTTC.

The genes are TRBV27 and TRBJ1-2, with TRBD1 identical over 10 bases. Germline V gene sequence: CDR1 MNHEY, CDR2 SMNVEV (reference sequence). With 3 bases clipped from V and 8 bases from J, the junction kept 3 bases outside the gene matches. CDR3 size: 13 residues. CDR3: CASSLTGGWGYTF. In DNA form, the CDR3 reads TGTGCCAGCAGTTTGACAGGGGGCTGGGGCTACACCTTC.

The V and J genes are TRBV28 and TRBJ1-4; possibly TRBD1 for D (6 bases). Germline CDR1 reads MDHEN; CDR2 reads SYDVKM. The CDR3 covers 15 residues. Trimming took 4 bases from V and 8 from J, leaving 17 bases between them. The CDR3 here is CASSSPGGRGEKLFF. The CDR3 nucleotides read TGTGCCAGCAGTTCCCCCGGGGGGCGCGGGGAAAAACTGTTTTTT.

The J gene is TRBJ2-6, the V gene TRBV9; D is possibly TRBD2 (6 bases). This CDR3 contains 18 residues. Trimming removed 0 bases at V and 0 bases at J, with 13 bases between. The V gene's germline CDR1 is SGDLS and CDR2 YYNGEE. CDR3 bases: TGTGCCAGCAGCGTAGGGCCAGGGCGGGGCTCTGGGGCCAACGTCCTGACTTTC. The encoded protein is CASSVGPGRGSGANVLTF.

V and J are TRBV27 and TRBJ2-7, with D possibly matching TRBD2 (5 bases). Trimming took off 2 bases at V and 3 bases at J, with 11 bases between the two ends. This CDR3 contains 14 residues. The germline CDR1 and CDR2 sequences are MNHEY and SMNVEV (reference sequence). CDR3 sequence (DNA): TGTGCCAGCAGTTTAGCCCGGGCGGGCTACGAGCAGTACTTC. This sequence encodes CASSLARAGYEQYF.

The chain carries TRBV5-1 and TRBJ2-1, with D unresolved. The CDR3 totals 15 residues. CDR1 SGHRS and CDR2 YFSETQ come from the germline V gene. V was pared by 0 bases and J by 0 bases, with 7 bases between. The CDR3 loop is CASSLVASSYNEQFF. The CDR3 coding sequence is TGCGCCAGCAGCTTGGTGGCTTCCTCCTACAATGAGCAGTTCTTC.